Below are 13 T cell receptor beta chains sequenced from a single sample in a study of T cells in Graves' hyperthyroidism and ophthalmopathy. Authors of the study amplified TCR beta CDR3 regions from RNA transcripts. Using the HTBI primer set, a first-round RT-PCR was run on the TCR CDR3. Each CDR3 protein gets one entry after TCRdb re-called the multiplex PCR reads with MiXCR. Among hundreds of thousands of distinct CDR3 sequences listed, about 17% were seen once. The sequencing input was blood. These receptors were obtained from a woman aged 60-75 years with Graves' ophthalmopathy.

This clonotype was seen many times. The chain couples TRBV18 to TRBJ2-7; D is unclear. Deletions cut 4 bases from V and 9 bases from J, with 16 bases between. Germline assignment: CDR1 KGHSH and CDR2 LQKENI. The length of the CDR3 is 13 residues. CDR3 nucleotide sequence: TGTGCCAGCTCACGCACCCCGGAAGGCGCGCAGTACTTC. Protein: CASSRTPEGAQYF. Based on the CDR3 plus reference TRBV18 and TRBJ2-7, the full variable domain is NAGVMQNPRHLVRRRGQEARLRCSPMKGHSHVYWYRQLPEEGLKFMVYLQKENIIDESGMPKERFSAEFPKEGPSILRIQQVVRGDSAAYFCASSRTPEGAQYFGPGTRLTVT.

This clonotype came up many times. This chain uses TRBV24-1 with TRBJ2-2, with a possible D match to TRBD2 (6 bases). Germline assignment: CDR1 KGHDR and CDR2 SFDVKD. The CDR3 contains 14 residues. Trimming stripped 4 bases from V and 4 bases from J, with 9 bases between. The CDR3 DNA reads TGTGCCACCAGTGAGAGCGGGTCCACCGGGGAGCTGTTTTTT. Translating gives CATSESGSTGELFF.

This chain uses TRBV10-2 with TRBJ1-2; the D is unclear. V was trimmed by 2 bases and J by 8 bases, leaving 9 bases between them. The length of the CDR3 is 12 residues. The germline V gene encodes CDR1 WSHSY and CDR2 SAAADI. CDR3 residues: CASSEGVQGYTF. CDR3 DNA sequence: TGCGCCAGCAGTGAGGGGGTACAGGGCTACACCTTC.

This clonotype has a handful of counts. The chain carries TRBV7-3 and TRBJ2-1; TRBD2 might be the D (6 bases). From germline, CDR1 is SGHTA and CDR2 FQGTGA. The V gene lost 5 bases and the J gene lost 0 bases, with 14 bases spanning the gap. This CDR3 region has 16 residues. In DNA, the CDR3 is TGTGCCAGCAGCCCCGCTGGAGCGGGCTCCTACAATGAGCAGTTCTTC. Translating gives CASSPAGAGSYNEQFF.

This clonotype was counted many times. The chain combines TRBV7-8 with TRBJ2-7; 8 nucleotides line up with TRBD1. Germline CDR1 and CDR2: SGHVS and FQNEAQ. V was pared by 4 bases and J by 3 bases, with 5 bases of the junction left unmatched. The CDR3 is made up of 14 amino acids. CDR3 nucleotide sequence: TGTGCCAGCAGCTCTGGACAGGGTCTCTACGAGCAGTACTTC. Protein sequence: CASSSGQGLYEQYF.

The rearrangement joins TRBV4-3 to TRBJ2-7; D is undetermined. V was clipped by 0 bases and J by 3 bases, with 12 bases between them. Germline CDR1 and CDR2: LGHNA and YSLEER. The CDR3 consists of 15 residues. CDR3 sequence reads: CASSQETSGVYEQYF. The DNA for the CDR3 is TGCGCCAGCAGCCAAGAGACTTCAGGTGTCTACGAGCAGTACTTC.

This clonotype has a single count. The rearrangement joins TRBV6-1 to TRBJ2-2; TRBD1 might be the D (5 bases). The V and J ends lost 8 bases and 1 base respectively, with 8 bases between them. Per germline, CDR1 MNHNS and CDR2 SASEGT. The CDR3 covers 13 residues. CDR3 bases: TGTGCCAGCCACAGGAGGAACACCGGGGAGCTGTTTTTT. Residues: CASHRRNTGELFF.

In its sample, this clonotype was seen a few times. J is TRBJ1-4 and V is TRBV4-3, with no clear D. Trimming removed 0 bases from V and 5 bases from J, with 4 bases in between. This CDR3 is 13 amino acids long. The germline V gene encodes CDR1 LGHNA and CDR2 YSLEER. In DNA, the CDR3 is TGCGCCAGCAGCCAAGATTCGAATGAAAAACTGTTTTTT. It yields the protein CASSQDSNEKLFF.

V usage is TRBV20-1 and J usage is TRBJ1-4, with TRBD1 as a possible D gene (5 bases). The V end was cut by 3 bases, the J end by 4 bases, with 18 bases between. CDR3 length: 16 amino acids. Per germline, CDR1 DFQATT and CDR2 SNEGSKA (reference sequence). The CDR3 DNA reads TGCAGTGCTAGGTCAGACAGTGGCAGAAATAATGAAAAACTGTTTTTT. It translates to CSARSDSGRNNEKLFF.

This clonotype showed up just a few times. The CDR3 spells CASSPPLGSGRASEQFF. CDR3 DNA sequence: TGTGCCAGCTCACCCCCGTTAGGAAGCGGGAGGGCCAGTGAGCAGTTCTTC. The V gene is TRBV18, the J gene TRBJ2-1; 10 positions agree with TRBD2. CDR1 is KGHSH and CDR2 is LQKENI in the germline V gene. The junction had 14 bases not matched to a gene; V was cut back by 3 bases and J by 9 bases. The CDR3 is 17 residues long.

The rearrangement uses TRBV18 and TRBJ2-1; 11 nucleotides align to TRBD2. The V segment lost 3 bases and the J segment 6 bases; nucleotides outside the gene matches: 7. The CDR3 is made up of 16 amino acids. CDR1 is KGHSH, CDR2 LQKENI, per germline. CDR3 sequence: CASSPRTSGLSNEQFF. In DNA, the CDR3 is TGTGCCAGCTCACCCCGGACTAGCGGGTTGTCCAATGAGCAGTTCTTC.

In this sample, this clonotype turned up a few times. This sequence may be a read error, since a much larger clone differs from it by one base. The rearrangement joins TRBV5-1 to TRBJ1-2, with D unresolved. CDR1 and CDR2 from the germline V gene are SGHRS and YFSETQ. The CDR3 consists of 14 residues. V dropped 0 bases and J dropped 3 bases, with 9 bases sitting between them. The CDR3 region has the DNA TGCGCCAGCAGCTTGGTGCAGAGCGACTATGGCTACACCTTC. It specifies CASSLVQSDYGYTF.

Turning to this clonotype: Mismatch with germline at one junction end may stem from a read error. The V and J genes are TRBV27 and TRBJ2-3, with TRBD2 identical over 8 bases. The CDR3 has 16 residues. Germline CDR1 MNHEY, CDR2 SMNVEV (reference sequence). CDR3 coding DNA: TGTGTCAGCAGTTCTCGGACTAGCAAGATCACAGATACGCAGTATTTT. This translates into CVSSSRTSKITDTQYF.